The clone carrying this T cell receptor (beta chain) was observed a single time. Its antigen is unidentified. This record belongs to a study of cytomegalovirus exposure and HLA in healthy donors. Regarding the study as a whole: Associated with cytomegalovirus, according to the listing, were 164 TCR beta chains.

The donors were part of the validation cohort, which consisted of over a hundred subjects and was separate from the first cohort of 600 to 850 subjects. Assay: immunoSEQ multiplex PCR; the TCRdb copy retains only in-frame clones and omits some. Found here are around 98,000 clones, roughly 84% of them singletons; the top ten hold about 6%. The sample comprised PBMCs. The clonotype was recovered from a man aged 18 to 29 in good health and CMV-seropositive.

CDR3 bases: TGTGCCAGCAGCTCGGGACAGGGTTCTGACGAGCAGTACTTC. Its protein is CASSSGQGSDEQYF. The chain couples TRBV28 to TRBJ2-7, with 9 bases fitting TRBD1. The CDR3 consists of 14 residues. J was trimmed by 5 bases and V by 6 bases; bases with no gene match: 8. Germline V lookup: CDR1 MDHEN, CDR2 SYDVKM.